This T cell receptor beta chain was recorded in a study of cytomegalovirus exposure and HLA in healthy donors. Notes on the study in general: The study recorded 164 TCR beta chains that were cytomegalovirus-associated. CMV serostatus stood as the only immune exposure information on hand. Apparent HLA restriction characterized most CMV-associated TCR beta chains in a later analysis.

With V trimmed by 6 bases and J by 5 bases, 15 bases remained unmatched. The CDR3 is made up of 17 amino acids. Looked up from germline, CDR1 is LNHDA and CDR2 is SQIVND (reference sequence). The primer mix had 60 Vbeta and 13 Jbeta primers. Profiled with immunoSEQ multiplex PCR; TCRdb holds only in-frame clones, not every one. Of 200,000 or so clones listed, 75% to 85% were seen once; the top ten hold 2.7%. In its sample, this clone was seen once. Its antigen is as yet unknown. The sequencing input was PBMCs. The V gene is TRBV19, the J gene TRBJ2-2, with 7 bases aligning to TRBD2. The receptor was isolated from a woman in her thirties or forties in good health and CMV-seronegative. The DNA for the CDR3 is TGTGCCAGTAGCCTCGAGGTAGGCGCGGGAGTTACCGGGGAGCTGTTTTTT. Protein sequence: CASSLEVGAGVTGELFF.